The 24 T cell receptor beta chains presented below share a single source sample, sequenced in a study of T-cell memory formation after mild COVID-19. In TCRdb, the 5' RACE reads were re-called with MiXCR into one record per CDR3 protein. The sample holds about 470,000 distinct CDR3 sequences, approximately 18% seen once. Specimen: PBMCs or a T cell subset sorted from them (not recorded which). These receptors all stem from an adult woman who had mild COVID-19 (a few samples of this study predate the infection). Cell type and time point are not known.

This clonotype appeared once. This chain links TRBV7-2 with TRBJ2-1; 11 bases fit TRBD2. The junction had 13 bases not matched to a gene; V was cut back by 5 bases and J by 7 bases. Germline V gene sequence: CDR1 SGHTA, CDR2 FQGNSA. This CDR3 is 17 amino acids long. CDR3 in amino acids: CASSPWGSGGAENEQFF. The CDR3 region has the DNA TGTGCCAGCAGCCCCTGGGGTAGCGGGGGGGCCGAAAATGAGCAGTTCTTC. Complete variable domain (other parts from reference TRBV7-2 and TRBJ2-1): GAGVSQSPSNKVTEKGKDVELRCDPISGHTALYWYRQSLGQGLEFLIYFQGNSAPDKSGLPSDRFSAERTGGSVSTLTIQRTQQEDSAVYLCASSPWGSGGAENEQFFGPGTRLTVL.

The chain couples TRBV6-1 to TRBJ2-7, with TRBD2 matching 12 bases. With 2 bases clipped from V and 2 bases from J, the junction kept 4 bases outside the gene matches. Germline-derived CDR1 and CDR2 are MNHNS and SASEGT. This CDR3 comprises 16 residues. The CDR3 DNA follows: TGTGCCAGCAGTGAACGACTAGCGGGAGCGGCCTACGAGCAGTACTTC. This gives the protein CASSERLAGAAYEQYF.

The chain recombines TRBV20-1 with TRBJ2-5; 7 nucleotides line up with TRBD2. CDR3 size: 14 residues. With V trimmed by 4 bases and J by 5 bases, 10 bases remained unmatched. Germline CDR1 is DFQATT and CDR2 is SNEGSKA (reference sequence). The CDR3 reads CSATFRAGRETQYF. In nucleotides, the CDR3 is TGCAGTGCTACCTTCCGAGCGGGAAGGGAGACCCAGTACTTC.

The genes are TRBV9 and TRBJ2-1; TRBD2 matches at 9 bases. CDR3 length equals 15 residues. The V gene end was trimmed by 0 bases and the J gene end by 8 bases; junction bases not matched to a gene: 6. Germline V lookup: CDR1 SGDLS, CDR2 YYNGEE. CDR3 sequence reads: CASSVDLRGGDEQFF. DNA of the CDR3: TGTGCCAGCAGCGTAGATTTGCGGGGGGGCGATGAGCAGTTCTTC.

The rearrangement joins TRBV2 to TRBJ2-7; 8 nucleotides agree with TRBD1. The V segment lost 5 bases and the J segment 3 bases; nucleotides outside the gene matches: 9. Germline loops: CDR1 SNHLY, CDR2 FYNNEI. This CDR3 comprises 15 residues. The CDR3 bases are TGTGCCAGCAGTTCAGGGGGCAGGCAGATCTACGAGCAGTACTTC. Translated, it gives CASSSGGRQIYEQYF.

This chain joins TRBV27 and TRBJ2-1; 10 nucleotides match TRBD2. Germline-derived CDR1 and CDR2 are MNHEY and SMNVEV (reference sequence). This CDR3 comprises 17 residues. V lost 3 bases and J lost 8; bases outside the gene matches: 13. The CDR3 bases are TGTGCCAGCAGTTTTGGGTATGGACTAGCGGCCTGGGATGAGCAGTTCTTC. Residues: CASSFGYGLAAWDEQFF.

This clonotype showed up many times. The genes are TRBV5-1 and TRBJ2-2; D gene ambiguous. From germline, CDR1 is SGHRS and CDR2 YFSETQ. With 0 bases removed from V and 3 bases from J, the gap between germline ends came to 3 bases. The CDR3 consists of 13 residues. The CDR3 region is CASSLAHTGELFF. CDR3 bases: TGCGCCAGCAGCTTGGCCCACACCGGGGAGCTGTTTTTT.

This clonotype was observed a few times. The chain has TRBV12-3 or TRBV12-4 and TRBJ1-2; D unclear. The CDR3 has 16 residues. Trimming stripped 3 bases from V and 4 bases from J, with 18 bases between. CDR3 in DNA: TGTGCCAGCAGTTTGGAGGGCTGGCAGAGCTTCTATGGCTACACCTTC. It is translated as CASSLEGWQSFYGYTF.

There are many counts of this clonotype. The chain carries TRBV18 and TRBJ1-1, with D uncertain. This CDR3 contains 13 residues. V was clipped by 0 bases and J by 1 base, with 3 bases between them. From germline, CDR1 is KGHSH and CDR2 LQKENI. The CDR3 region is CASSPPTNTEAFF. The CDR3 nucleotides are TGTGCCAGCTCACCACCCACGAACACTGAAGCTTTCTTT.

This clonotype was observed a handful of times. The CDR3 reads CASSEWASYEQYF. CDR3 DNA sequence: TGTGCCAGCAGTGAATGGGCCTCTTACGAGCAGTACTTC. The gene calls are TRBV25-1 and TRBJ2-7, with D unclear. Germline CDR1 and CDR2: MGHDK and SYGVNS. Between the trimmed V and J ends, which lost 1 base and 4 bases, there was a span of 8 bases. The CDR3 spans 13 residues.

The CDR3 loop reads CASSSGQSSYNEQFF. The CDR3, as DNA: TGCGCCAGCAGCTCGGGACAGTCCTCCTACAATGAGCAGTTCTTC. J is TRBJ2-1 and V is TRBV5-1; 7 bases are a match to TRBD1. Germline CDR1 SGHRS, CDR2 YFSETQ. With V trimmed by 3 bases and J by 0 bases, 3 bases remained unmatched. This CDR3 is 15 amino acids long.

This chain joins TRBV24-1 and TRBJ2-7, with 8 bases aligning to TRBD1. The length of the CDR3 is 18 residues. Germline assignment: CDR1 KGHDR and CDR2 SFDVKD. The V and J ends lost 5 bases and 6 bases, in that order; junction bases with no gene match: 20. This CDR3 is CATSATNPPMWTGCEQYF. The CDR3 coding sequence is TGTGCCACCAGTGCTACGAACCCCCCCATGTGGACAGGGTGCGAGCAGTACTTC.

The rearrangement joins TRBV20-1 to TRBJ1-1, with D possibly being TRBD1 (5 bases). Germline lookup yields CDR1 DFQATT and CDR2 SNEGSKA (reference sequence). CDR3 length equals 14 residues. The V gene lost 5 bases and the J gene lost 1 base, with 14 bases spanning the gap. This CDR3 is CSAHTVGENTEAFF. The CDR3 coding sequence is TGCAGTGCTCACACAGTGGGGGAGAACACTGAAGCTTTCTTT.

This chain links TRBV11-2 with TRBJ1-1; D not resolved. This CDR3 spans 15 amino acids. V was pared by 4 bases and J by 1 base, with 13 bases between. Germline CDR1 reads SGHAT; CDR2 reads FQNNGV. CDR3 coding DNA: TGTGCCAGCAGCTCCGTGGGGAGAGGGAACACTGAAGCTTTCTTT. Its translation is CASSSVGRGNTEAFF. Full variable domain (remainder filled in from reference TRBV11-2 and TRBJ1-1): EAGVAQSPRYKIIEKRQSVAFWCNPISGHATLYWYQQILGQGPKLLIQFQNNGVVDDSQLPKDRFSAERLKGVDSTLKIQPAKLEDSAVYLCASSSVGRGNTEAFFGQGTRLTVV.

This chain uses TRBV21-1 with TRBJ2-7. TRBV21-1 is classified as a pseudogene. This CDR3 is 9 amino acids long. Written as DNA, the CDR3 is TGTGCCAGAATTCCCGAGCAGTACTTC. Translation gives CARIPEQYF.

The CDR3 DNA reads as TGTGCCAGCATCCCGGGATCTGGAAACACCATATATTTT. This sequence encodes CASIPGSGNTIYF. The chain combines TRBV6-6 with TRBJ1-3; D not certain. This CDR3 spans 13 amino acids. Looked up from germline, CDR1 is MNHNY and CDR2 is SVGAGI (reference sequence). V shed 7 bases and J shed 1 base, with 8 bases lying between them.

This clonotype came up many times. The chain employs TRBV5-6 and TRBJ2-7; 8 bases agree with TRBD2. V shed 0 bases and J 5 bases; nucleotides not matched to a gene: 13. The CDR3 consists of 17 residues. Germline assignment: CDR1 SGHDT and CDR2 YYEEEE. The CDR3 DNA is TGTGCCAGCAGCTTGGATGGTAGCGGGGTGTCGTGGAACGAGCAGTACTTC. Amino acids: CASSLDGSGVSWNEQYF.

This clonotype appeared a few times. The gene calls are TRBV6-6 and TRBJ2-2; 9 bases are shared with TRBD1. Germline V gene data show CDR1 as MNHNY and CDR2 as SVGAGI (reference sequence). The CDR3 contains 16 residues. Germline trimming cut 7 bases from V and 3 bases from J; bases unmatched to any gene: 9. The CDR3 coding sequence is TGTGCCAGCAAGAAAACAGGGGGCTGGTACACCGGGGAGCTGTTTTTT. It specifies CASKKTGGWYTGELFF.

V usage is TRBV27 and J usage is TRBJ2-2; the D gene is possibly TRBD2 (6 bases). Germline loops: CDR1 MNHEY, CDR2 SMNVEV (reference sequence). The CDR3 is 15 residues long. V shed 7 bases and J shed 6 bases, with 18 bases lying between them. This CDR3 reads CASTPTGTRPGELFF. The CDR3 coding sequence is TGTGCCAGCACCCCCACCGGGACTCGGCCCGGGGAGCTGTTTTTT.

The gene calls are TRBV5-1 and TRBJ2-7; D call uncertain. CDR3 length: 17 residues. Germline CDR1 reads SGHRS; CDR2 reads YFSETQ. With 1 base removed from V and 3 bases from J, the gap between germline ends came to 20 bases. The CDR3 nucleotides are TGCGCCAGCAGCTTGATTTTCGGCCGGCTGTCTCTCTACGAGCAGTACTTC. This gives the protein CASSLIFGRLSLYEQYF. Filled out from reference TRBV5-1 and TRBJ2-7, the complete variable domain reads KAGVTQTPRYLIKTRGQQVTLSCSPISGHRSVSWYQQTPGQGLQFLFEYFSETQRNKGNFPGRFSGRQFSNSRSEMNVSTLELGDSALYLCASSLIFGRLSLYEQYFGPGTRLTVT.

The rearrangement uses TRBV2 and TRBJ2-7; D is perhaps TRBD1 (5 bases). V lost 5 bases to trimming and J lost 6 bases, with 11 bases between them. CDR1 and CDR2 from the germline V gene are SNHLY and FYNNEI. The CDR3 covers 12 residues. For the CDR3, the DNA is TGTGCCAGCAGTCTGGGGCTGGCCGAGCAGTACTTC. Translation gives CASSLGLAEQYF.

This clonotype has just a few counts. J is TRBJ2-7 and V is TRBV5-1; 9 nucleotides match TRBD1. The J segment lost 3 bases and the V segment lost 4 bases, leaving 5 bases of the junction unmatched. CDR3 size: 14 residues. Germline CDR1 is SGHRS and CDR2 is YFSETQ. CDR3 nucleotides: TGCGCCAGCAGCACCGGGACAGGGATCTACGAGCAGTACTTC. It is translated as CASSTGTGIYEQYF.

V and J are TRBV7-9 and TRBJ1-5, with D perhaps matching TRBD1 (5 bases). The V end lost 5 bases, the J end lost 2 bases, and 10 bases lay between the germline ends. The CDR3 totals 14 residues. Germline CDR1 and CDR2: SEHNR and FQNEAQ (reference sequence). The CDR3 sequence: CASSAGLGNQPQHF. CDR3 sequence (DNA): TGTGCCAGCAGCGCAGGGCTTGGCAATCAGCCCCAGCATTTT. Together with reference TRBV7-9 and TRBJ1-5, the CDR3 gives the full variable domain: DTGVSQNPRHKITKRGQNVTFRCDPISEHNRLYWYRQTLGQGPEFLTYFQNEAQLEKSRLLSDRFSAERPKGSFSTLEIQRTEQGDSAMYLCASSAGLGNQPQHFGDGTRLSIL.

This chain uses TRBV12-3 or TRBV12-4 with TRBJ1-2; weak D call: TRBD1 (5 bases). V lost 6 bases, J lost 3 bases, and 8 bases lay in between. This CDR3 contains 12 residues. The CDR3 nucleotides read TGTGCCAGCAGCGACAGCTACTATGGCTACACCTTC. The encoded protein is CASSDSYYGYTF.